One sample yielded the 19 T cell receptor beta chains listed below, sequenced in a study of T cells after yellow fever vaccination. MiXCR, applied by TCRdb to the 5' RACE reads, yields one record per CDR3 protein. The sample lists more than 300,000 distinct CDR3 sequences, about 10% seen once, with over 3% in the top ten. The sequences come from CD4+ T cells sorted from PBMCs, collected 45 days after the yellow fever booster vaccination. The receptors shown here come from a man aged 18 to 29 who received the YFV17D yellow fever vaccine.

This clonotype was seen a few times. V gene TRBV27 combines with J gene TRBJ2-4, with D possibly being TRBD1 (6 bases). Trimming stripped 10 bases from V and 0 bases from J, with 22 bases between. CDR1 is MNHEY, CDR2 SMNVEV, per germline (reference sequence). The CDR3 length is 17 residues. CDR3 in DNA: TGTGCCACCGGCAGGGGCCCCAGAAACCTAGCCAAAAACATTCAGTACTTC. Translated, it gives CATGRGPRNLAKNIQYF.

Remarks on this clonotype: One junction end disagrees with the germline gene, perhaps due to a read error. The J gene is TRBJ2-3, the V gene TRBV7-2; D possibly uses TRBD1 or TRBD2 (5 bases each). Germline V gene lookup returns CDR1 SGHTA and CDR2 FQGNSA. The CDR3 loop spans 14 amino acids. The CDR3 region has the DNA TGTGCCAGCAGCCCCGAGGGGCAGACAGATACGCATTATTTT. This translates into CASSPEGQTDTHYF. The full variable domain, rest sourced from reference TRBV7-2 and TRBJ2-3, is GAGVSQSPSNKVTEKGKDVELRCDPISGHTALYWYRQSLGQGLEFLIYFQGNSAPDKSGLPSDRFSAERTGGSVSTLTIQRTQQEDSAVYLCASSPEGQTDTHYFGPGTRLTVL.

The rearrangement links TRBV27 to TRBJ2-5; D might be TRBD1 (5 bases). The V end lost 5 bases, the J end lost 8 bases, and 15 bases lay between the germline ends. This CDR3 is built from 13 residues. CDR1 and CDR2 (germline): MNHEY, SMNVEV (reference sequence). In DNA, the CDR3 is TGTGCCAGCAGTCCCAGGGATTTGGGAACCCAGTACTTC. Protein sequence: CASSPRDLGTQYF.

This clonotype came up a few times. V and J are TRBV18 and TRBJ1-2; no clear D. V was cut by 4 bases and J by 0 bases, with 6 bases left in between. In germline, CDR1 is KGHSH, CDR2 LQKENI. The CDR3 has 13 amino acids. The CDR3 nucleotides read TGTGCCAGCTCACACTTAGCTAACTATGGCTACACCTTC. Its translation is CASSHLANYGYTF.

This clonotype has a count of ten or more. The chain combines TRBV3-1 with TRBJ2-1; D could derive from TRBD1 or TRBD2 (6 bases each). CDR1 is LGHDT and CDR2 is YNNKEL in the germline V gene (reference sequence). Trimming removed 5 bases from V and 6 bases from J, with 11 bases in between. This CDR3 is built from 13 residues. In DNA, the CDR3 is TGTGCCAGCAGCGGGGGGCTACTCAATGAGCAGTTCTTC. It yields the protein CASSGGLLNEQFF.

This clonotype was counted only a few times. The J gene is TRBJ2-5, the V gene TRBV5-6, with TRBD2 as a possible D gene (6 bases). V lost 4 bases, J lost 5 bases, and 15 bases lay in between. The CDR3 loop spans 14 amino acids. Germline V gives CDR1 SGHDT, CDR2 YYEEEE. The CDR3 is CASSPAGGGETQYF. CDR3 DNA sequence: TGTGCCAGCAGCCCAGCTGGGGGAGGCGAGACCCAGTACTTC.

This clonotype was counted between two and nine times. This chain uses TRBV7-2 with TRBJ2-2; perhaps D is TRBD1 or TRBD2 (6 bases each). CDR1 and CDR2 (germline): SGHTA, FQGNSA. The CDR3 sequence is 16 residues long. Between the trimmed V and J ends, which lost 2 bases and 2 bases, there was a span of 12 bases. Here the CDR3 DNA reads TGTGCCAGCAGCTTATTCGGGGGCCATAACACCGGGGAGCTGTTTTTT. Translation: CASSLFGGHNTGELFF.

The sample holds a few counts of this clonotype. The chain joins TRBV11-1 to TRBJ2-7; D not resolved. Per the germline V gene, CDR1 is SGHAT and CDR2 is FQDESV (reference sequence). V dropped 5 bases and J dropped 0 bases, with 8 bases sitting between them. This CDR3 spans 13 amino acids. The CDR3 region has the DNA TGTGCCAGCAGCCCCAGGTTCTCCTACGAGCAGTACTTC. This gives the protein CASSPRFSYEQYF. The variable domain in full, completed from reference TRBV11-1 and TRBJ2-7, reads EAEVAQSPRYKITEKSQAVAFWCDPISGHATLYWYRQILGQGPELLVQFQDESVVDDSQLPKDRFSAERLKGVDSTLKIQPAELGDSAMYLCASSPRFSYEQYFGPGTRLTVT.

This clonotype has a handful of counts. The V and J genes are TRBV15 and TRBJ1-4, with D unresolved. V gave up 3 bases and J gave up 3 bases, with 14 bases separating them. The CDR3 sequence is 16 residues long. Looked up from germline, CDR1 is LNHNV and CDR2 is YYDKDF (reference sequence). CDR3 in amino acids: CATSRQSSEANEKLFF. CDR3 DNA: TGTGCCACCAGCAGGCAGTCCTCTGAGGCTAATGAAAAACTGTTTTTT.

This clonotype was detected ten times or more. The chain has TRBV19 and TRBJ1-1, with TRBD1 as a possible D gene (6 bases). Germline assignment: CDR1 LNHDA and CDR2 SQIVND (reference sequence). The CDR3 is 14 amino acids. V gave up 7 bases and J gave up 1 base, with 13 bases separating them. The CDR3 nucleotides are TGTGCCAGTAAAGGAGGGGGATCGAACACTGAAGCTTTCTTT. The encoded protein is CASKGGGSNTEAFF.

The chain employs TRBV20-1 and TRBJ2-1; 8 bases line up with TRBD1. Trimming took 6 bases from V and 0 from J; bases not matched to a gene: 7. The germline CDR1 and CDR2 sequences are DFQATT and SNEGSKA (reference sequence). This CDR3 is 15 amino acids long. CDR3 DNA sequence: TGCAGTGCCAGACAGGGGAGTGACTCCTACAATGAGCAGTTCTTC. This codes for CSARQGSDSYNEQFF.

Many counts were recorded for this clonotype. This chain joins TRBV10-1 and TRBJ2-5; D possibly corresponds to TRBD1 (5 bases). CDR1 WNHNN and CDR2 SYGVQD come from the germline V gene (reference sequence). The CDR3 spans 14 residues. V shed 1 base and J shed 3 bases, with 9 bases lying between them. CDR3 residues: CASSELGLEETQYF. CDR3 DNA: TGCGCCAGCAGTGAGTTGGGGCTGGAAGAGACCCAGTACTTC.

J is TRBJ2-1 and V is TRBV27, with TRBD2 as a possible D gene (7 bases). The germline V and J ends were trimmed by 6 bases and 7 bases, with 19 bases remaining between them. Germline-derived CDR1 and CDR2 are MNHEY and SMNVEV (reference sequence). This CDR3 has 15 amino acids. In DNA form, the CDR3 reads TGTGCCAGCAGGGCATGGGGGGGGGCTTCAAATGAGCAGTTCTTC. Encoded protein: CASRAWGGASNEQFF.

This clonotype was counted a few times. This rearrangement joins TRBV4-2 to TRBJ2-7; 7 bases align to TRBD1. V trimming: 1 base; J trimming: 2 bases; junction bases outside the gene matches: 11. The CDR3 spans 17 residues. Germline lookup yields CDR1 LGHNA and CDR2 YNFKEQ. CDR3 DNA: TGTGCCAGCAGCCAAGTAGGACAGGCCCAGAGCCCCTACGAGCAGTACGTC. Translated: CASSQVGQAQSPYEQYV.

This clonotype was found a few times. The chain has TRBV6-2 or TRBV6-3 and TRBJ2-3; D ambiguous. V lost 3 bases to trimming and J lost 6 bases, with 4 bases between them. This CDR3 contains 11 residues. Looked up from germline, CDR1 is MNHEY and CDR2 is SVGEGT. CDR3 amino acids: CASSYMDTQYF. CDR3 DNA sequence: TGTGCCAGCAGTTATATGGATACGCAGTATTTT.

This clonotype was counted between two and nine times. The V call is TRBV15, the J call TRBJ2-7; D not certain. Germline V gene lookup returns CDR1 LNHNV and CDR2 YYDKDF (reference sequence). This CDR3 is built from 14 residues. V was cut by 0 bases and J by 4 bases, with 10 bases left in between. Here the CDR3 DNA reads TGTGCCACCAGCAGAGATCCGGTAGATTACGAGCAGTACTTC. Its translation is CATSRDPVDYEQYF. Full variable domain (rest looked up from reference TRBV15 and TRBJ2-7): DAMVIQNPRYQVTQFGKPVTLSCSQTLNHNVMYWYQQKSSQAPKLLFHYYDKDFNNEADTPDNFQSRRPNTSFCFLDIRSPGLGDTAMYLCATSRDPVDYEQYFGPGTRLTVT.

V is TRBV6-5 and J is TRBJ1-2; TRBD1 matches 9 bases. This CDR3 is 16 amino acids long. Germline V gives CDR1 MNHEY, CDR2 SVGAGI. Trimming removed 2 bases from V and 2 bases from J; junction bases left unmatched: 6. The CDR3, as DNA: TGTGCCAGCAGTTACCAATACGGGACAGGGAACTATGGCTACACCTTC. This sequence encodes CASSYQYGTGNYGYTF.

This sequence joins TRBV12-3 or TRBV12-4 and TRBJ1-1; no clear D. The CDR3 length is 14 residues. V gave up 2 bases and J gave up 0 bases, with 7 bases separating them. The CDR3 DNA reads TGTGCCAGCAGTTTACACTCCTTGAACACTGAAGCTTTCTTT. This sequence encodes CASSLHSLNTEAFF.

This clonotype was counted only a few times. The rearrangement links TRBV4-3 to TRBJ1-5; D is undetermined. With 0 bases removed from V and 5 bases from J, the gap between germline ends came to 14 bases. In germline, CDR1 is LGHNA, CDR2 YSLEER. This CDR3 has 16 residues. CDR3 protein: CASSQEILPPYQPQHF. The CDR3 DNA reads TGCGCCAGCAGCCAAGAGATATTGCCCCCCTATCAGCCCCAGCATTTT.